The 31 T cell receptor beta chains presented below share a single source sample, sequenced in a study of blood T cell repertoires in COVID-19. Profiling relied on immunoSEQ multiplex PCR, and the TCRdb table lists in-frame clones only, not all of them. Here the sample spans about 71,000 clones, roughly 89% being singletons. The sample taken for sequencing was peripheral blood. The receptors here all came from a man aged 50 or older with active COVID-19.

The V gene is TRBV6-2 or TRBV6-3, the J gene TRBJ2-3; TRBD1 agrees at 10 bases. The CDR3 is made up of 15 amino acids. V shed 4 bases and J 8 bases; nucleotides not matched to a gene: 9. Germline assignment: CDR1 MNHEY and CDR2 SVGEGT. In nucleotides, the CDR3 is TGTGCCAGCAGTTCCTGGACAGGGGGAAGGGGTACGCAGTATTTT. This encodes CASSSWTGGRGTQYF.

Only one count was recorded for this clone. The CDR3 coding sequence is TGTGCCAGTAGTAAAGCTAGCGGGGGAACCTACAATGAGCAGTTCTTC. The encoded protein is CASSKASGGTYNEQFF. The chain is built from TRBV19 and TRBJ2-1; 10 bases agree with TRBD2. The CDR3 is 16 residues long. After removal of 4 bases from V and 2 bases from J, the junction contained 5 bases not matched to a gene. Germline-derived CDR1 and CDR2 are LNHDA and SQIVND (reference sequence).

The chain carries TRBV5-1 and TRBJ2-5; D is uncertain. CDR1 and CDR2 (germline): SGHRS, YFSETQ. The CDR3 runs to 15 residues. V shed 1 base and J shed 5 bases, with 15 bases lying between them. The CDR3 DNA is TGCGCCAGCAGCTTGTCTCAAGCGAGTAGGGAGACCCAGTACTTC. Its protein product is CASSLSQASRETQYF.

CDR3 bases: TGTGCCAGTAGTATCCATATATGGGAAGGACAGGGGGAAGGGTCAGATACGCAGTATTTT. This codes for CASSIHIWEGQGEGSDTQYF. The chain recombines TRBV19 with TRBJ2-3; 10 bases align to TRBD1. CDR3 length equals 20 residues. Trimming at V came to 3 bases and at J to 4 bases, leaving 19 bases not matched to a gene. Germline loops: CDR1 LNHDA, CDR2 SQIVND (reference sequence).

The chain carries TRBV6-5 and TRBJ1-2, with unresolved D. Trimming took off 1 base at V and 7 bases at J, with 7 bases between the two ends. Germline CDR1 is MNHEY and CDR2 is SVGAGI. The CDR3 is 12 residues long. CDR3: CASSYFEGGYTF. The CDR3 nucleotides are TGTGCCAGCAGTTACTTCGAGGGTGGCTACACCTTC.

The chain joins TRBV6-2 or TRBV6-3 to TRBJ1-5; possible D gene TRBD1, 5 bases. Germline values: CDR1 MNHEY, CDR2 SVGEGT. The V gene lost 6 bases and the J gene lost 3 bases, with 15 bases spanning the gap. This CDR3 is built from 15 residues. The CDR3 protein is CASSLDRPPNQPQHF. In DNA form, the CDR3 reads TGTGCCAGCAGCTTAGACAGACCTCCCAATCAGCCCCAGCATTTT.

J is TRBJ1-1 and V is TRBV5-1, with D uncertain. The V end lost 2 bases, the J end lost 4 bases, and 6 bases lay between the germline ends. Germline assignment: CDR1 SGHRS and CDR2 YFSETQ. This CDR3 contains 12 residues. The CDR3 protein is CASSFSRTEAFF. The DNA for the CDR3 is TGCGCCAGCAGCTTCTCGCGCACTGAAGCTTTCTTT. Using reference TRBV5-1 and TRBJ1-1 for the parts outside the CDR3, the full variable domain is KAGVTQTPRYLIKTRGQQVTLSCSPISGHRSVSWYQQTPGQGLQFLFEYFSETQRNKGNFPGRFSGRQFSNSRSEMNVSTLELGDSALYLCASSFSRTEAFFGQGTRLTVV.

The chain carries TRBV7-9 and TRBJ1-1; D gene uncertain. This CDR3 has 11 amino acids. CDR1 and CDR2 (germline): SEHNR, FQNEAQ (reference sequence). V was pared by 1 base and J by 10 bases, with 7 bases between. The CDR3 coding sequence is TGTGCCAGCAGCTTAGGGGAGGGAGCTTTCTTT. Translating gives CASSLGEGAFF.

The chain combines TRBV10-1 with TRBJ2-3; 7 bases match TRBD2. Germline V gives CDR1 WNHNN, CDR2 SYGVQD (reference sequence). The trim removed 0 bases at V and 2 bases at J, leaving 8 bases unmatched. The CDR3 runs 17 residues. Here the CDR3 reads CASSESGLLLVTDTQYF. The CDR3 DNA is TGCGCCAGCAGTGAGTCGGGACTACTCTTGGTCACAGATACGCAGTATTTT.

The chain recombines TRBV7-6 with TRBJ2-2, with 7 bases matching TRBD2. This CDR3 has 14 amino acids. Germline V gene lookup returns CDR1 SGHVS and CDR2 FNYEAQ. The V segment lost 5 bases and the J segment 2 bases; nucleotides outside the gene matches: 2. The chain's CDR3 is CASSGTTNTGELFF. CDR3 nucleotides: TGTGCCAGCAGCGGGACTACTAACACCGGGGAGCTGTTTTTT. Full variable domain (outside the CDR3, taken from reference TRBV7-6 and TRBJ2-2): GAGVSQSPRYKVTKRGQDVALRCDPISGHVSLYWYRQALGQGPEFLTYFNYEAQQDKSGLPNDRFSAERPEGSISTLTIQRTEQRDSAMYRCASSGTTNTGELFFGEGSRLTVL.

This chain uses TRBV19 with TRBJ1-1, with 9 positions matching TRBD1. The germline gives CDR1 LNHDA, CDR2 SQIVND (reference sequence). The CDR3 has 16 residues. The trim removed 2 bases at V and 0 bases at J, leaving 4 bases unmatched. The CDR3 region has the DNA TGTGCCAGTAGTATACCCAGGACAGGGGTGAACACTGAAGCTTTCTTT. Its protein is CASSIPRTGVNTEAFF. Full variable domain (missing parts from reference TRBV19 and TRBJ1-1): DGGITQSPKYLFRKEGQNVTLSCEQNLNHDAMYWYRQDPGQGLRLIYYSQIVNDFQKGDIAEGYSVSREKKESFPLTVTSAQKNPTAFYLCASSIPRTGVNTEAFFGQGTRLTVV.

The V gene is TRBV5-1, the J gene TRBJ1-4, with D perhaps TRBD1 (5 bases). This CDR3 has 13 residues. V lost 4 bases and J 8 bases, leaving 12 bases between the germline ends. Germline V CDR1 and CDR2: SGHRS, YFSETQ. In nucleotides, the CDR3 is TGCGCCAGCAGCCCAACAGGTACCGAAAAACTGTTTTTT. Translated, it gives CASSPTGTEKLFF.

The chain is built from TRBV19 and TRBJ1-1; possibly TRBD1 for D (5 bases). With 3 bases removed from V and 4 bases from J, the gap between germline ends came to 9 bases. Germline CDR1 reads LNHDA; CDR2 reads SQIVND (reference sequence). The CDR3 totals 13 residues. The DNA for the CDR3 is TGTGCCAGTAGTATGGGGAGGGGCACTGAAGCTTTCTTT. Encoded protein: CASSMGRGTEAFF.

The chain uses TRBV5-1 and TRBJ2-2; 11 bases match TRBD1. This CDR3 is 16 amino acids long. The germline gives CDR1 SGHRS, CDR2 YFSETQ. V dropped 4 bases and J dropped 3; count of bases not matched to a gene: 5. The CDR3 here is CASSRLGQGDTGELFF. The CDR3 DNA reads TGCGCCAGCAGCCGTTTGGGACAGGGGGACACCGGGGAGCTGTTTTTT.

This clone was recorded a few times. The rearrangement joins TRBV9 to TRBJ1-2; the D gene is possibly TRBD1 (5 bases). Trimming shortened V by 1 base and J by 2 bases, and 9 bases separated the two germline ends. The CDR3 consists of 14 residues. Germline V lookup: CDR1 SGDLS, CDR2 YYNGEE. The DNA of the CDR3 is TGTGCCAGCAGCGTATGGGCAGGGAACTATGGCTACACCTTC. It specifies CASSVWAGNYGYTF.

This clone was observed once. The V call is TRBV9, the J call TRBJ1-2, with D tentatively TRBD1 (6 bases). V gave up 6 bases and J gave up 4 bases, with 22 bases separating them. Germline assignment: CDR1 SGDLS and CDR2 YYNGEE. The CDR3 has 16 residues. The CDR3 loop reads CASTPDSGARGYGYTF. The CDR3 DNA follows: TGTGCCAGCACCCCCGATTCAGGGGCTCGGGGCTATGGCTACACCTTC.

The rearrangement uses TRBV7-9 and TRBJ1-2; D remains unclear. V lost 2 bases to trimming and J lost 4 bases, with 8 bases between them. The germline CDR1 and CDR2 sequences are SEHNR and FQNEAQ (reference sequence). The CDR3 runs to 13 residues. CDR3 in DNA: TGTGCCAGCAGCTTACAAGCGCTCTATGGCTACACCTTC. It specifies CASSLQALYGYTF.

CDR3 region: CSARGTYGYTF. The CDR3 coding sequence is TGCAGTGCTAGGGGGACTTATGGCTACACCTTC. V gene TRBV20-1 combines with J gene TRBJ1-2, with D possibly being TRBD1 (5 bases). V gave up 3 bases and J gave up 5 bases, with 7 bases separating them. This CDR3 spans 11 amino acids. The germline CDR1 and CDR2 sequences are DFQATT and SNEGSKA (reference sequence).

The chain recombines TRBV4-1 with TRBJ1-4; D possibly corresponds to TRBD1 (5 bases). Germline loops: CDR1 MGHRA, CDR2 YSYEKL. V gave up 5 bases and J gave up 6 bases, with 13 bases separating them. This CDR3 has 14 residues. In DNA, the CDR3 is TGCGCCAGCAGCGGCGGGGCAGTAGATGAAAAACTGTTTTTT. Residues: CASSGGAVDEKLFF.

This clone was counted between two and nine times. The CDR3 loop reads CASSVGVVDTGELFF. The CDR3 nucleotides are TGCGCCAGCAGCGTCGGGGTGGTTGACACCGGGGAGCTGTTTTTT. The chain combines TRBV5-1 with TRBJ2-2; D may be TRBD2 (5 bases). The germline V gene encodes CDR1 SGHRS and CDR2 YFSETQ. Trimming pared 4 bases from V and 3 bases from J, leaving 13 bases between. The CDR3 consists of 15 residues.

As DNA, the CDR3 is TGTGCCATCAGTGGGTCGCAGGGGTCGGTGGGCACTGAAGCTTTCTTT. It yields the protein CAISGSQGSVGTEAFF. The J gene is TRBJ1-1, the V gene TRBV10-3; D might be TRBD1 (6 bases). The length of the CDR3 is 16 residues. The ends were cut back, 4 bases at V and 4 bases at J, with 19 bases in the middle. Germline V CDR1 and CDR2: ENHRY, SYGVKD.

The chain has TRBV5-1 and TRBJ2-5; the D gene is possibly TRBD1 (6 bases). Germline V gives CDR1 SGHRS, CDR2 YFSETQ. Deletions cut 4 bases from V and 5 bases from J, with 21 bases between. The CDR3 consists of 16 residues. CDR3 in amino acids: CASSTSTGLNMETQYF. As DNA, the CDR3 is TGCGCCAGCAGCACCTCAACAGGGTTGAATATGGAGACCCAGTACTTC.

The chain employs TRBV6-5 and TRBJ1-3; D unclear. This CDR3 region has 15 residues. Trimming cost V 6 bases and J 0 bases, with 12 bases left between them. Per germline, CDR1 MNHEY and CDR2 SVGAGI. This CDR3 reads CASSPGWSSGNTIYF. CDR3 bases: TGTGCCAGCAGCCCCGGGTGGTCCTCTGGAAACACCATATATTTT.

CDR3 in DNA: TGCGCCAGCGGGGACAGGGCCGAGAACTATGGCTACACCTTC. It translates to CASGDRAENYGYTF. J is TRBJ1-2 and V is TRBV5-1, with TRBD1 matching over 9 bases. Germline V gene sequence: CDR1 SGHRS, CDR2 YFSETQ. V lost 7 bases to trimming and J lost 2 bases; unmatched junction nucleotides: 6. CDR3 length: 14 amino acids. The variable domain in full, completed from reference TRBV5-1 and TRBJ1-2, reads KAGVTQTPRYLIKTRGQQVTLSCSPISGHRSVSWYQQTPGQGLQFLFEYFSETQRNKGNFPGRFSGRQFSNSRSEMNVSTLELGDSALYLCASGDRAENYGYTFGSGTRLTVV.

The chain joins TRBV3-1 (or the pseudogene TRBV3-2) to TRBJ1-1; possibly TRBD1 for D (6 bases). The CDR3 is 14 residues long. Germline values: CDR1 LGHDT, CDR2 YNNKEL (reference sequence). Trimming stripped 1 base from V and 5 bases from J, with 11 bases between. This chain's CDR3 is CASSQARGLTEAFF. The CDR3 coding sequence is TGTGCCAGCAGCCAAGCCAGGGGTTTGACTGAAGCTTTCTTT.

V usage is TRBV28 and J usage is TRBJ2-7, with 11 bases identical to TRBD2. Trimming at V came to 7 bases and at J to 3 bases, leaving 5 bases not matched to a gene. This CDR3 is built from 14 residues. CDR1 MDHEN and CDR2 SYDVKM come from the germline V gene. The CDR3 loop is CASKTSGGRYEQYF. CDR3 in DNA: TGTGCCAGCAAAACTAGCGGGGGACGCTACGAGCAGTACTTC.

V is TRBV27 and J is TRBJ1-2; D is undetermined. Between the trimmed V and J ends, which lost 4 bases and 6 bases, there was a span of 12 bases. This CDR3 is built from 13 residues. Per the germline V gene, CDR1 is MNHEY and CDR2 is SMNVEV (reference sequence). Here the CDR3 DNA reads TGTGCCAGCAGTTCAAAGGAGGGTAATGGCTACACCTTC. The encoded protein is CASSSKEGNGYTF.

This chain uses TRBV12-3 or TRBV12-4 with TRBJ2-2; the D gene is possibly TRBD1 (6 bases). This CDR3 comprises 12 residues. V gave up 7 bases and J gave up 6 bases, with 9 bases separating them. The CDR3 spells CASTKGAGELFF. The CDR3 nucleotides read TGTGCCAGCACCAAGGGGGCCGGGGAGCTGTTTTTT.

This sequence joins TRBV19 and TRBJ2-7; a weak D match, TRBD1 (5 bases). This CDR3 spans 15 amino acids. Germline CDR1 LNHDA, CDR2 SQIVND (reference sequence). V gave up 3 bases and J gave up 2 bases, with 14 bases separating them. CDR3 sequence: CASSIFGEGAYEQYF. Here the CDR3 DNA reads TGTGCCAGTAGTATTTTTGGGGAAGGGGCCTACGAGCAGTACTTC.

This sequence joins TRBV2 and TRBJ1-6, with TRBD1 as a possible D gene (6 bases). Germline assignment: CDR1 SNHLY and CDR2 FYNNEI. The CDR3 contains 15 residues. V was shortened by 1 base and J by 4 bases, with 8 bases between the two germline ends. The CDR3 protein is CASSEEGEYNSPLHF. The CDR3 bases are TGTGCCAGCAGTGAAGAGGGGGAATATAATTCACCCCTCCACTTT.

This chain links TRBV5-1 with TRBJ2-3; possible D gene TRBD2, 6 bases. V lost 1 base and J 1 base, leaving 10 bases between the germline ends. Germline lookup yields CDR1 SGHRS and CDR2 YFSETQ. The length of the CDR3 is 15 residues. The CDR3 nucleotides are TGCGCCAGCAGCTTGTATGGCGGGGGCACAGATACGCAGTATTTT. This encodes CASSLYGGGTDTQYF. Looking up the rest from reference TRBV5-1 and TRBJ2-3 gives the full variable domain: KAGVTQTPRYLIKTRGQQVTLSCSPISGHRSVSWYQQTPGQGLQFLFEYFSETQRNKGNFPGRFSGRQFSNSRSEMNVSTLELGDSALYLCASSLYGGGTDTQYFGPGTRLTVL.